Following are 14 T cell receptor beta chains from one sample sequenced in a study of cytomegalovirus exposure and HLA in healthy donors. TCRdb's table, derived via immunoSEQ multiplex PCR, lists solely in-frame clones and lacks some. This table holds under 300,000 clones, 65% to 90% found once. Material for sequencing was PBMCs. The origin of the receptors is a young woman in good health and CMV-seronegative.

The rearrangement joins TRBV15 to TRBJ2-1; the match to TRBD2 covers 14 bases. Trimming at V came to 3 bases and at J to 2 bases, leaving 9 bases not matched to a gene. The CDR3 contains 19 residues. In germline, CDR1 is LNHNV, CDR2 YYDKDF (reference sequence). The DNA of the CDR3 is TGTGCCACCAGCAGGGAGGGACTAGCGGGAGCTGGGGCCTACAATGAGCAGTTCTTC. Protein product: CATSREGLAGAGAYNEQFF.

This chain joins TRBV11-2 and TRBJ2-7, with D tentatively TRBD2 (6 bases). The CDR3 covers 11 residues. V dropped 5 bases and J dropped 4 bases, with 6 bases sitting between them. CDR1 is SGHAT, CDR2 FQNNGV, per germline. The chain's CDR3 is CASSLAYEQYF. CDR3 in DNA: TGTGCCAGCAGCCTAGCGTACGAGCAGTACTTC.

This chain joins TRBV6-5 and TRBJ2-1, with unresolved D. The ends were cut back, 3 bases at V and 6 bases at J, with 6 bases in the middle. The CDR3 extends over 12 amino acids. Germline V gene data show CDR1 as MNHEY and CDR2 as SVGAGI. The CDR3, as DNA: TGTGCCAGCAGTTATAACAGCAATGAGCAGTTCTTC. It codes for CASSYNSNEQFF.

J is TRBJ1-1 and V is TRBV30; possible D gene TRBD1, 6 bases. Trimming removed 2 bases at V and 5 bases at J, with 15 bases between. The CDR3 covers 14 residues. Per germline, CDR1 GTSNPN and CDR2 SVGIG (reference sequence). The CDR3 sequence is CAWSQNLRGTEAFF. CDR3 DNA: TGTGCCTGGAGTCAAAATCTCAGGGGAACTGAAGCTTTCTTT.

The V and J genes are TRBV6-4 and TRBJ1-2, with D possibly TRBD1 on 5 matching bases. The CDR3 has 15 amino acids. CDR1 and CDR2 (germline): MRHNA, SNTAGT. V lost 2 bases to trimming and J lost 4 bases, with 14 bases between them. The CDR3 DNA follows: TGTGCCAGCAGTGACAGGCCAGGGTCGAGCTATGGCTACACCTTC. Translating it yields CASSDRPGSSYGYTF.

The chain employs TRBV19 and TRBJ2-5; 11 positions match TRBD1. V lost 0 bases, J lost 5 bases, and 5 bases stayed unmatched. The CDR3 has 16 amino acids. Looked up from germline, CDR1 is LNHDA and CDR2 is SQIVND (reference sequence). The CDR3 DNA reads TGTGCCAGTAGTATAGATCGGACAGGGGGCAGGGAGACCCAGTACTTC. Its protein is CASSIDRTGGRETQYF.

J is TRBJ1-1 and V is TRBV2, with 7 bases matching TRBD1. The trim removed 4 bases at V and 3 bases at J, leaving 2 bases unmatched. Per germline, CDR1 SNHLY and CDR2 FYNNEI. CDR3 length equals 13 residues. The DNA of the CDR3 is TGTGCCAGCAGTGGACAGGGATACACTGAAGCTTTCTTT. It specifies CASSGQGYTEAFF.

This chain links TRBV6-4 with TRBJ2-1, with 8 nucleotides matching TRBD1. V shed 1 base and J 5 bases; nucleotides not matched to a gene: 7. Germline-derived CDR1 and CDR2 are MRHNA and SNTAGT. This CDR3 has 16 amino acids. CDR3 DNA: TGTGCCAGCAGTGACTGGTCCAGGGGGCTACACAATGAGCAGTTCTTC. Translation gives CASSDWSRGLHNEQFF.

The V call is TRBV5-1, the J call TRBJ1-1; D might be TRBD1 (6 bases). Deletions cut 3 bases from V and 5 bases from J, with 14 bases between. CDR3 length: 14 amino acids. Germline V gene lookup returns CDR1 SGHRS and CDR2 YFSETQ. CDR3 bases: TGCGCCAGCAGCTATGCGGGTAGGGGGACTGAAGCTTTCTTT. It codes for CASSYAGRGTEAFF.

The chain uses TRBV28 and TRBJ2-5; D unclear. The V gene's germline CDR1 is MDHEN and CDR2 SYDVKM. The V end was cut by 5 bases, the J end by 5 bases, with 15 bases between. The CDR3 has 14 amino acids. The CDR3 region has the DNA TGTGCCAGCAGTCCGCCCCCACTATGGGAGACCCAGTACTTC. Amino acids: CASSPPPLWETQYF.

This chain links TRBV9 with TRBJ2-2, with D possibly TRBD2 on 5 matching bases. Trimming pared 2 bases from V and 4 bases from J, leaving 9 bases between. Germline values: CDR1 SGDLS, CDR2 YYNGEE. The CDR3 loop spans 14 amino acids. CDR3 region: CASSVSVPTGELFF. Written as DNA, the CDR3 is TGTGCCAGCAGCGTTAGCGTTCCCACCGGGGAGCTGTTTTTT.

This rearrangement joins TRBV11-2 to TRBJ1-1, with TRBD1 matching over 10 bases. Germline V CDR1 and CDR2: SGHAT, FQNNGV. Trimming cost V 5 bases and J 5 bases; bases outside gene matches: 8. The CDR3 consists of 15 residues. CDR3 sequence: CASSRFGTGETEAFF. In DNA form, the CDR3 reads TGTGCCAGCAGCCGATTCGGGACAGGGGAAACTGAAGCTTTCTTT.

The genes are TRBV5-5 and TRBJ2-3; D perhaps matches TRBD1 (5 bases). Trimming pared 4 bases from V and 0 bases from J, leaving 12 bases between. CDR1 and CDR2 (germline): SGHKS, YYEKEE (reference sequence). There are 15 residues in the CDR3. The CDR3 sequence: CASSHGHTSTDTQYF. In nucleotides, the CDR3 is TGTGCCAGCAGCCACGGACACACTAGCACAGATACGCAGTATTTT.

The V gene is TRBV11-1, the J gene TRBJ2-7; a weak D match, TRBD2 (6 bases). The germline V and J ends were trimmed by 5 bases and 3 bases, with 8 bases remaining between them. CDR3 size: 12 residues. Germline-derived CDR1 and CDR2 are SGHAT and FQDESV (reference sequence). CDR3 nucleotides: TGTGCCAGCAGCCCGACTAGCTACGAGCAGTACTTC. It codes for CASSPTSYEQYF.